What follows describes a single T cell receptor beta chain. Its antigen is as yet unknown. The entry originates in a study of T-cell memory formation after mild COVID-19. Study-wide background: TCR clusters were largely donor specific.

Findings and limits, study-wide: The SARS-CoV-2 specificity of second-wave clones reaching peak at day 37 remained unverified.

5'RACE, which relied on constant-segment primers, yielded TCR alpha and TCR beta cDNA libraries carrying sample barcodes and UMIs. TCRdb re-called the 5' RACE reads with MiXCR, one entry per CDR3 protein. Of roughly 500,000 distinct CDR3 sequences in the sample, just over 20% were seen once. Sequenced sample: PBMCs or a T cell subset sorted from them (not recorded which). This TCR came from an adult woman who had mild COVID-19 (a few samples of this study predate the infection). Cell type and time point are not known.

CDR3 nucleotide sequence: TGTGCCAGCAGTGGACAGGGGATTGTAGCTTTCTTT. Encoded protein: CASSGQGIVAFF. The V call is TRBV6-6, the J call TRBJ1-1; 9 bases fit TRBD1. V gave up 5 bases and J gave up 10 bases; unmatched junction bases: 5. This CDR3 is built from 12 residues. The V gene's germline CDR1 is MNHNY and CDR2 SVGAGI (reference sequence).